This TCR beta chain is drawn from a study of radiotherapy plus CTLA-4 blockade in lung cancer. Across the study: Objective responses were documented in about 18% of patients, with disease control in 31%. The study's findings and limits: Dynamics of early blood T cell clones, together with interferon-beta, were reportedly the best predictors of response. Expansion of tumor-derived TCR clones was observed in blood after radiotherapy plus ipilimumab.

The data were produced by immunoSEQ multiplex PCR, yet TCRdb's version contains in-frame clones alone and is incomplete. The sample lists about 80,000 clones; roughly 86% were seen once. Germline V gene data show CDR1 as LGHNT and CDR2 as FRNRAP. Deletions cut 1 base from V and 4 bases from J, with 4 bases between. The CDR3 has 12 amino acids. This clone was detected only once. What it binds is unknown. The sample holds other DNA sequences that translate to the same CDR3. The clonotype was recovered from a human donor with non-small cell lung cancer who had a partial response to radiotherapy plus ipilimumab. The specimen comprised peripheral blood, sampled from a patient treated with radiotherapy plus ipilimumab. V and J are TRBV12-5 and TRBJ1-1; D uncertain. This chain's CDR3 is CASGLDSTEAFF. In DNA, the CDR3 is TGTGCTAGTGGTTTGGACAGCACTGAAGCTTTCTTT.